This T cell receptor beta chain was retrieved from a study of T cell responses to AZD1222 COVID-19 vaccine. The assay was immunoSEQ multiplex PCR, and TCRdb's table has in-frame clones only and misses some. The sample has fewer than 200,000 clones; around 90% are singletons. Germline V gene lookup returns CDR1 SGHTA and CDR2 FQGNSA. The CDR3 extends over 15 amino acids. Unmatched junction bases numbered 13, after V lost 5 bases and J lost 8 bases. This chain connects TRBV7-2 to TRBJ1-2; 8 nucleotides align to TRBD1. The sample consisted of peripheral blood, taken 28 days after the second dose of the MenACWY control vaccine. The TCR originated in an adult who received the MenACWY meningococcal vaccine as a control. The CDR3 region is CASSQGSRGQVGYTF. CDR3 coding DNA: TGTGCCAGCAGCCAGGGGTCCAGGGGGCAAGTCGGCTACACCTTC. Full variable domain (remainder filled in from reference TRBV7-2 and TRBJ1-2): GAGVSQSPSNKVTEKGKDVELRCDPISGHTALYWYRQSLGQGLEFLIYFQGNSAPDKSGLPSDRFSAERTGGSVSTLTIQRTQQEDSAVYLCASSQGSRGQVGYTFGSGTRLTVV.